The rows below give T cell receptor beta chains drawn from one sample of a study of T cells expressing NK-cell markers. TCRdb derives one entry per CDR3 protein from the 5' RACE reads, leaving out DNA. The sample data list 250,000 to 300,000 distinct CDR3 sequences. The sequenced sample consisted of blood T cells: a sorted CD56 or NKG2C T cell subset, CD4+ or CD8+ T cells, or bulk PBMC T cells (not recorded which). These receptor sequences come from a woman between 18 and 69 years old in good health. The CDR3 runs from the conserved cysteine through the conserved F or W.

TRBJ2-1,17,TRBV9,CASSVVGGTSGGTEQFF
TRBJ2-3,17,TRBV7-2,CASSLGYSTPSTDTQYF
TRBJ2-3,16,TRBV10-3,CAISPWVVGNTDTQYF
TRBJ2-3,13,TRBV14,CASSQDFTDTQYF
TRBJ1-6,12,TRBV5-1,CASSSNRGSLHF
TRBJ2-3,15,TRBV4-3,CASSQALRNTDTQYF
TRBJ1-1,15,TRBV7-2,CASSKRAGQNTEAFF
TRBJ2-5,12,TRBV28,CASWNLRETQYF
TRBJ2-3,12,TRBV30,CAWDGSTDTQYF
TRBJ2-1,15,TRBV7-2,CASSSGTGEYNEQFF
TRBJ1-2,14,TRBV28,CASQGWLANYGYTF
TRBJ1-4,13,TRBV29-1,CSVEGGNNEKLFF
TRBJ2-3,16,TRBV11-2,CASSPPEGGKADTQYF
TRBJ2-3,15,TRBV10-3,CAISGGAGGVGTQYF
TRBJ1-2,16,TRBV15,CATSRPDRGLDYGYTF
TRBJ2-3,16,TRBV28,CASVPLAGASSDTQYF
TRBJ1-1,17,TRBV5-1,CASSYGQRYYLNTEAFF
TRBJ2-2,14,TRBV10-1,CASSSTGSTGELFF
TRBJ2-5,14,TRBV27,CASSTSGGRETQYF
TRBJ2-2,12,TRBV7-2,CASSSPGQRLFF
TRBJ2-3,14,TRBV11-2,CASSRGAGPPRQYF
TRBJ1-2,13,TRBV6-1,CASSRESNYGYTF
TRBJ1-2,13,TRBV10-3,CAISEGEAYGYTF
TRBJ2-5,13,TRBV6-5,CASSNHNQETQYF
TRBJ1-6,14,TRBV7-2,CASGLWGRNSPLHF
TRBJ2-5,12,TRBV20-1,CSALDKKGTQYF
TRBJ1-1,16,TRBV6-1,CASSEGKGGLVTEAFF
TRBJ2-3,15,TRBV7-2,CASSASGTSTDTQYF
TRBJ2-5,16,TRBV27,CASSPRLAVHGKTQYF
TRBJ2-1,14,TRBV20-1,CSAKRGNSYNEQFF
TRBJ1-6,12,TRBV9,CASSVESSPLHF
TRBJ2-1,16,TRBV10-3,CAISEKGLAGAGEQFF
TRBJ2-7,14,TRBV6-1,CASSGLAASYEQYF
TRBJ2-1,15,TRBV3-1,CASSQHTGTSNEQFF
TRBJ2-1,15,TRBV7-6,CASSLGSPYYNEQFF
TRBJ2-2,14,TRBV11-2,CASRTGGYTGELFF
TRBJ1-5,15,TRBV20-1,CSARGRTEDNQPQHF
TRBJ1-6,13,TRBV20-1,CSARDRGNSPLHF
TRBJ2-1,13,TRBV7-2,CASSLGLAVEQFF
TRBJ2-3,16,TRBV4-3,CASSQDSRGAADTQYF
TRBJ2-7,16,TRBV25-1,CASSGTLGAGVYEQYF
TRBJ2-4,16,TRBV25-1,CASSEVRGPAKNIQYF
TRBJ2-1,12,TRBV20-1,CSAWKHDNEQFF